The clone carrying this TCR beta chain has a count of ten or more. The data derive from a study of T cells after yellow fever vaccination. MiXCR, applied by TCRdb to the 5' RACE reads, yields one record per CDR3 protein. Among roughly 310,000 distinct CDR3 sequences listed, less than 4.5% were seen once. V was shortened by 5 bases and J by 10 bases, with 9 bases between the two germline ends. This CDR3 contains 11 residues. Germline CDR1 reads KGHSH; CDR2 reads LQKENI. Sequencing was performed on PBMCs, taken on the day of the yellow fever booster vaccination. This receptor was identified in a young man who received the YFV17D yellow fever vaccine. V is TRBV18 and J is TRBJ2-1; no reliable D call. The chain's CDR3 is CASSFQLEQFF. For the CDR3, the DNA is TGTGCCAGCTCATTTCAGTTAGAGCAGTTCTTC.